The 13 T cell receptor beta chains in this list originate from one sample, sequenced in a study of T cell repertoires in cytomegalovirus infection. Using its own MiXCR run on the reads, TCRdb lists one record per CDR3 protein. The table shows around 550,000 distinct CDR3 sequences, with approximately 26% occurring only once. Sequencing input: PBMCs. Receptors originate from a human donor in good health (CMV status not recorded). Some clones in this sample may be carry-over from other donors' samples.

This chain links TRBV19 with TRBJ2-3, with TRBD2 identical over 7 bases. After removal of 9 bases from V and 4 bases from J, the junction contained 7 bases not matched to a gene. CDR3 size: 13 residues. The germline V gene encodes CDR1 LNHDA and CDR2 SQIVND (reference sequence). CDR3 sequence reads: CASRDYLADTQYF. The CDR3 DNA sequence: TGTGCCAGCCGGGACTACCTCGCAGATACGCAGTATTTT.

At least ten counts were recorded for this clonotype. The CDR3 sequence is CASSWTGGNTGELFF. CDR3 bases: TGTGCCAGCAGCTGGACAGGGGGGAACACCGGGGAGCTGTTTTTT. This rearrangement joins TRBV7-8 to TRBJ2-2; 10 bases line up with TRBD1. Germline V CDR1 and CDR2: SGHVS, FQNEAQ. The CDR3 contains 15 residues. The trim removed 4 bases at V and 1 base at J, leaving 0 bases unmatched.

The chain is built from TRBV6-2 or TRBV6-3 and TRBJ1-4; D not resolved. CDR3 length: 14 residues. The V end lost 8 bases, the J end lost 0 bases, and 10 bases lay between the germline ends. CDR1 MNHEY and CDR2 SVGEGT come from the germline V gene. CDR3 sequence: CASETSSTNEKLFF. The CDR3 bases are TGTGCCAGCGAAACGTCATCAACTAATGAAAAACTGTTTTTT.

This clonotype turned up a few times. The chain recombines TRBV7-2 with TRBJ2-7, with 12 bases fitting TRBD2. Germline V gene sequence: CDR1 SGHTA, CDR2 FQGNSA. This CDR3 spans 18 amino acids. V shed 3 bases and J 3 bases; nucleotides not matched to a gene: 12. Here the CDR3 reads CASSFSAASGRESYEQYF. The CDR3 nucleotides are TGTGCCAGCAGCTTTTCCGCCGCTAGCGGGAGGGAAAGCTACGAGCAGTACTTC.

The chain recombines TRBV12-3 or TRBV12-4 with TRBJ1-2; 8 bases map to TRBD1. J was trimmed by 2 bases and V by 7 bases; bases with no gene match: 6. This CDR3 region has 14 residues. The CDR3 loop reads CASIGQGLNYGYTF. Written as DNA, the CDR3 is TGTGCCAGCATTGGACAGGGCCTCAACTATGGCTACACCTTC.

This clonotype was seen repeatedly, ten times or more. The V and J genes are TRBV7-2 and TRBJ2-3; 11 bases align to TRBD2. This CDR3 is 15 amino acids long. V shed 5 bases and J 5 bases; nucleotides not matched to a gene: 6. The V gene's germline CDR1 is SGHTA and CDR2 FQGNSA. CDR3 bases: TGTGCCAGCAGCCAGACTAGCGGGACTATAGATACGCAGTATTTT. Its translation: CASSQTSGTIDTQYF.

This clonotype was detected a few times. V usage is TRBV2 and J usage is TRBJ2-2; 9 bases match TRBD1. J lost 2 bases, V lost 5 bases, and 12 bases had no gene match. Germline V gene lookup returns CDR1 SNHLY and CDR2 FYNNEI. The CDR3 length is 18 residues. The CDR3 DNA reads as TGTGCCAGCAGTCCACCCCGAGGACAGGGGAAAAACACCGGGGAGCTGTTTTTT. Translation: CASSPPRGQGKNTGELFF.

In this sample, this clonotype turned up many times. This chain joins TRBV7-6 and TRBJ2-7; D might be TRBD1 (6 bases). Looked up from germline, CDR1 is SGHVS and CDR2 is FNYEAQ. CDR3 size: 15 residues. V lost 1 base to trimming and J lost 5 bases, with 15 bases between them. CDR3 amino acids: CASSLETGFVHEQYF. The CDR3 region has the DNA TGTGCCAGCAGCTTAGAAACAGGGTTTGTGCACGAGCAGTACTTC.

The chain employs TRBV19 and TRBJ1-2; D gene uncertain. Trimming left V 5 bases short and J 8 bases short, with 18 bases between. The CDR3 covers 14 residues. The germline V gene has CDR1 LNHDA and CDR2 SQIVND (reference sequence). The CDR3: CASSYRIGVAGYTF. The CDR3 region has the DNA TGTGCCAGTAGTTATCGTATCGGGGTTGCCGGCTACACCTTC.

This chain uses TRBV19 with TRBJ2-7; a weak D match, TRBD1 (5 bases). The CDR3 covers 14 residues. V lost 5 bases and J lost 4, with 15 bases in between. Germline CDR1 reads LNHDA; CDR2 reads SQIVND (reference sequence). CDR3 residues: CASSSRAQDYEQYF. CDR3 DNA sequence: TGTGCCAGTAGTTCCAGGGCCCAGGATTACGAGCAGTACTTC. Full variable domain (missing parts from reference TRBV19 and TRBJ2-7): DGGITQSPKYLFRKEGQNVTLSCEQNLNHDAMYWYRQDPGQGLRLIYYSQIVNDFQKGDIAEGYSVSREKKESFPLTVTSAQKNPTAFYLCASSSRAQDYEQYFGPGTRLTVT.

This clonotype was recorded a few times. The CDR3 region is CASSSGLFPDTQYF. The CDR3 DNA is TGTGCCAGCAGCTCTGGACTATTTCCAGATACGCAGTATTTT. The chain employs TRBV7-2 and TRBJ2-3, with D perhaps TRBD2 (6 bases). CDR3 size: 14 residues. From germline, CDR1 is SGHTA and CDR2 FQGNSA. Deletions cut 4 bases from V and 4 bases from J, with 12 bases between.

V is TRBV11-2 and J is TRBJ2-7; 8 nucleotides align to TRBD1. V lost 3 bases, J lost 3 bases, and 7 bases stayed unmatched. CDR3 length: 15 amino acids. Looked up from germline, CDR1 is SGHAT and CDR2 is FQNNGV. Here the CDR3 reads CASSFWTGLIYEQYV. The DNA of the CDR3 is TGTGCCAGCAGCTTTTGGACAGGGCTTATCTACGAGCAGTACGTC.

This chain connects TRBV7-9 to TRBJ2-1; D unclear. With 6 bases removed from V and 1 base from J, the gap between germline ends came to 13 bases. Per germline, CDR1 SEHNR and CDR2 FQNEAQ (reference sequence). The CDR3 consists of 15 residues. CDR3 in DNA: TGTGCCAGCAGTCTTACCCCGGGTTCCTACAATGAGCAGTTCTTC. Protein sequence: CASSLTPGSYNEQFF.